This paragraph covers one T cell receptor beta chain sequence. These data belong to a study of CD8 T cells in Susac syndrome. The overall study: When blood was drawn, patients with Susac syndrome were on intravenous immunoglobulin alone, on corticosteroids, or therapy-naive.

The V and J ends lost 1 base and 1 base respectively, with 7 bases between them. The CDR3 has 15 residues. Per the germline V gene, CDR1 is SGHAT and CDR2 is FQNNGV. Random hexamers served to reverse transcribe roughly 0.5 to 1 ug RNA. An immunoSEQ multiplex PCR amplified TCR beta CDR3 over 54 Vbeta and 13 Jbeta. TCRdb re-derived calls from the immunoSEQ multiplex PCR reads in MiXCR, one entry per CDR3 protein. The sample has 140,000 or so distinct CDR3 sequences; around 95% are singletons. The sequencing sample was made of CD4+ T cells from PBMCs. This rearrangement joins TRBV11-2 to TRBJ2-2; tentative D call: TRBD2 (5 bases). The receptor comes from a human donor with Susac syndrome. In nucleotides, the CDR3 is TGTGCCAGCAGCTTAGTACGGGGGAACACCGGGGAGCTGTTTTTT. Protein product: CASSLVRGNTGELFF.